The rows below give T cell receptor beta chains drawn from one sample of a study of shared clonotypes between healthy human individuals. Some clones are missing from TCRdb's copy, which holds only in-frame ones; the method was immunoSEQ multiplex PCR. The sample records around 990,000 clones, roughly 80% being singletons. Sequencing was performed on memory CD4+ T cells from PBMCs. These receptors all come from a man between 18 and 29 years old in good health. Some clones in this sample may be carry-over from other donors' samples. Both conserved end residues are part of each CDR3. Each record gives: V gene, J gene, clone size, D gene, CDR3 DNA, CDR3 protein. D genes are given only for firm matches. For some rows the clone size is stated as once, few or many, or as a class when expanded; others skip it.

TRBV5-1	TRBJ2-1	-	TRBD2	TGCGCCAGCAGCTTGACTAGCGGGGTTTACAATGAGCAGTTCTTC	CASSLTSGVYNEQFF
TRBV7-9	TRBJ2-3	-	-	TGTGCCAGCAGCCGTCGGTCACCTAGCACAGATACGCAGTATTTT	CASSRRSPSTDTQYF
TRBV11-3	TRBJ1-1	-	-	TGTGCCAGCAGCTTTGTAACAACCAAAGCTTTCTTT	CASSFVTTKAFF
TRBV7-2	TRBJ2-3	-	TRBD1	TGTGCCAGCAGCTTAACTGGACAGGGCCCTAGCACAGATACGCAGTATTTT	CASSLTGQGPSTDTQYF
TRBV15	TRBJ1-1	once	TRBD1	TGTGCCACCAGTAGCCCCAGGGGGAAGAACACTGAAGCTTTCTTT	CATSSPRGKNTEAFF
TRBV6-5	TRBJ1-1	once	-	TGTGCCAGCAGTTACGGTCCGCGCGGCACTGAAGCTTTCTTT	CASSYGPRGTEAFF
TRBV19	TRBJ2-5	-	TRBD2	TGTGCCAGTAGTATCCTAGCGGGACTAGGTGGGACCCAGTACTTC	CASSILAGLGGTQYF
TRBV6-1	TRBJ2-7	-	TRBD1	TGTGCCAGCAGGCGACAGGGGGGCTACGAGCAGTACTTC	CASRRQGGYEQYF
TRBV2	TRBJ2-1	-	TRBD2	TGTGCCAGCAGTCTAGCGGGAGGGGGGAATGAGCAGTTCTTC	CASSLAGGGNEQFF
TRBV2	TRBJ2-2	-	-	TGTGCCTCCCAGGATGGGAGTCGGGCCGGGGAGCTGTTTTTT	CASQDGSRAGELFF
TRBV5-8	TRBJ1-1	-	-	TGTGCCAGCAGCTCGGGACGGAGGGGTAATGAAGCTTTCTTT	CASSSGRRGNEAFF
TRBV30	TRBJ2-7	-	-	TGTGCCTGGAGTTCGTCAGGGCGCGCCTACGAGCAGTACTTC	CAWSSSGRAYEQYF
TRBV4-1	TRBJ1-2	-	-	TGCGCCAGCAGCCAAGTGGGTACAGGGAGGTATGGCTACACCTTC	CASSQVGTGRYGYTF
TRBV7-9	TRBJ2-5	-	TRBD2	TGTGCCAGCAGCTTTTGGCTAGCGGGGATAATCTCACAAGAGACCCAGTACTTC	CASSFWLAGIISQETQYF
TRBV6-6	TRBJ2-3	-	-	TGTGCCAGCAGACGGGAGGATACGCAGTATTTT	CASRREDTQYF
TRBV30	TRBJ1-1	-	-	TGTGCCTGGAGTGTATACGGTTTGGGGACTGAAGCTTTCTTT	CAWSVYGLGTEAFF
TRBV30	TRBJ1-2	-	-	TGTGCCTGGGCCCGAGGGGCGGCCTATGGCTACACCTTC	CAWARGAAYGYTF
TRBV7-6	TRBJ2-7	-	TRBD2	TGTGCCAGCAGCATTCAGCCCAAGCGGGAGACCCCCTACGAGCAGTACTTC	CASSIQPKRETPYEQYF
TRBV28	TRBJ1-1	-	TRBD1	TGTGCCAGCAGTTTTATGACTCACAGGGGCACTGAAGCTTTCTTT	CASSFMTHRGTEAFF
TRBV18	TRBJ1-3	-	-	TGTGCCAGCTCACCACGAACCGCCAGGGGAATGAACACCATATATTTT	CASSPRTARGMNTIYF
TRBV2	TRBJ2-1	-	-	TGTGCCAGCAGTGTTTTAGTAACCCCCGGAGAGCAGTTCTTC	CASSVLVTPGEQFF
TRBV6-4	TRBJ2-2	-	-	TGTGCCAGCAATGACGGGACAAACACCGGGGAGCTGTTTTTT	CASNDGTNTGELFF
TRBV2	TRBJ2-1	-	-	TGTGCCAGCGACGGTTACAATGAGCAGTTCTTC	CASDGYNEQFF
TRBV7-3	TRBJ2-3	once	TRBD2	TGTGCCACCGGAAGCGGGATTAGCACAGATACGCAGTATTTT	CATGSGISTDTQYF
TRBV7-9	TRBJ1-3	-	-	TGTGCCAGCACCCCGGGCTCTGGAAACACCATATATTTT	CASTPGSGNTIYF
TRBV27	TRBJ2-7	-	-	TGTGCCAGCAGTCCTCCCTTAGGCGAGCAGTACTTC	CASSPPLGEQYF
TRBV6-1	TRBJ2-2	-	-	TGTGCCAGCAGTCCCGACTTCATCCGGGAGCTGTTTTTT	CASSPDFIRELFF
TRBV5-6	TRBJ1-2	-	-	TGTGCCAGCAGCTCCGAGGTCGGGGCAGGGGCGATGGGAGACTATGGCTACACCTTC	CASSSEVGAGAMGDYGYTF
TRBV5-1	TRBJ2-3	-	TRBD2	TGCGCCAGCAGCACAGGAAGACTAGCGGAGAGCACAGATACGCAGTATTTT	CASSTGRLAESTDTQYF
TRBV5-1	TRBJ2-5	-	TRBD1	TGCGCCAGCAGCTCAGGACAGGGCAGGGAGACCCAGTACTTC	CASSSGQGRETQYF
TRBV7-2	TRBJ1-2	many	-	TGTGCCAGCAGGCCTAGTGGGCAGGGTGTCTATGGCTACACCTTC	CASRPSGQGVYGYTF
TRBV6-6	TRBJ2-3	many	TRBD2	TGTGCCAGCGGTGCGGGACTAGAGGATACGCAGTATTTT	CASGAGLEDTQYF
TRBV5-1	TRBJ2-1	-	-	TGCGCCAGCAGCTTGGTGTTTCGGCTGGACGATGAGCAGTTCTTC	CASSLVFRLDDEQFF
TRBV6-5	TRBJ2-2	-	-	TGTGCCAGCAGACGACTAGGGGGGGCCGGGGAGCTGTTTTTT	CASRRLGGAGELFF
TRBV19	TRBJ1-2	once	TRBD1	TGTGCCAGTATTCGGACAGGGTTGGACTATGGCTACACCTTC	CASIRTGLDYGYTF
TRBV18	TRBJ1-2	-	TRBD1	TGTGCCAGCTCACCCCCCGGGACAGGGGGCTATGGCTACACCTTC	CASSPPGTGGYGYTF
TRBV9	TRBJ2-5	-	-	TGTGCCAGCAGCGCACCGGGATATGAGACCCAGTACTTC	CASSAPGYETQYF
TRBV19	TRBJ2-3	-	-	TGTGCCAGTAGTATTCGTCAGGGAAGTAATACGCAGTATTTT	CASSIRQGSNTQYF
TRBV5-1	TRBJ1-2	-	-	TGCGCCAGCAGCTTGGCGACAACCAACTATGGCTACACCTTC	CASSLATTNYGYTF
TRBV30	TRBJ2-1	once	-	TGTGCCTGGACGAGGGCGAATGAGCAGTTCTTC	CAWTRANEQFF
TRBV6-1	TRBJ1-2	once	TRBD1	TGTGCCAGCAGTGAAGCGCTGGGACAGAACCCCTATGGCTACACCTTC	CASSEALGQNPYGYTF
TRBV28	TRBJ2-1	-	-	TGTGCCAGCAGGGCGGCGGGAAGCTCCTACAATGAGCAGTTCTTC	CASRAAGSSYNEQFF
TRBV7-3	TRBJ2-1	-	-	TGTGCCAGCAGCTTAGGGCCGGGGGCCTACAATGAGCAGTTCTTC	CASSLGPGAYNEQFF
TRBV11-3	TRBJ1-2	-	-	TGTGCCAGCAGCTTATCGCCAGGGGATTATGGCTACACCTTC	CASSLSPGDYGYTF
TRBV7-9	TRBJ2-2	-	-	TGTGCCAGCAGCTTGGATAGTGGTTCGGGGTCCACCGGGGAGCTGTTTTTT	CASSLDSGSGSTGELFF
TRBV7-3	TRBJ2-1	-	-	TGTGCCAGCAGCCAAGGGCTAGAGCAGTTCTTC	CASSQGLEQFF
TRBV2	TRBJ1-2	-	-	TGTGCCAGCAGTGCGTCGAAGACACGCTACACCTTC	CASSASKTRYTF
TRBV25-1	TRBJ2-1	-	-	TGTGCCAGCTACCTTTTCTTGGGAGCCAACAATGAGCAGTTCTTC	CASYLFLGANNEQFF
TRBV19	TRBJ2-3	few	TRBD2	TGTGCCAGTAGTACGGGACTAGCGGCCTACACAGATACGCAGTATTTT	CASSTGLAAYTDTQYF
TRBV4-2	TRBJ1-2	-	-	TGTGCCAGCAGCCAAGATCAAGTACTTGGCTACACCTTC	CASSQDQVLGYTF
TRBV10-3	TRBJ1-1	-	-	TGTGCCATCACCTCCGGGCGGACTGAAGCTTTCTTT	CAITSGRTEAFF
TRBV10-3	TRBJ1-5	-	-	TGTGCCATCAGTGACGGAACCAGCAATCAGCCCCAGCATTTT	CAISDGTSNQPQHF
TRBV9	TRBJ2-7	-	TRBD1	TGTGCCAGCAGCGCGTACCGGGACAGCTCCTACGAGCAGTACTTC	CASSAYRDSSYEQYF
TRBV7-3	TRBJ2-7	-	TRBD1	TGTGCCAGCAGCCCAGGACAGGGGGCCTACGAGCAGTACTTC	CASSPGQGAYEQYF
TRBV25-1	TRBJ2-2	-	TRBD1	TGTGCCAGCAGGGGGACAGGGTCCGGGGAGCTGTTTTTT	CASRGTGSGELFF
TRBV18	TRBJ1-1	-	-	TGTGCCAGCTCCCCGTACCGGGACGGTATGAACACTGAAGCTTTCTTT	CASSPYRDGMNTEAFF
TRBV28	TRBJ2-5	-	-	TGTGCCAGCAGTTACGGGGGACAAGAGACCCAGTACTTC	CASSYGGQETQYF
TRBV28	TRBJ1-5	few	TRBD1	TGTGCCAGCAGTTTATCAACAGGGGCTAGTCAGCCCCAGCATTTT	CASSLSTGASQPQHF
TRBV7-2	TRBJ1-5	few	-	TGTGCCAGCAGCTTAGCCCGGGCCGATTATCAGCCCCAGCATTTT	CASSLARADYQPQHF